The T cell receptor (beta chain) described here comes from a study of control samples from healthy donors and cancer patients. The sample holds one count of this clone. Repertoires were generated with immunoSEQ multiplex PCR, while TCRdb's copy carries only in-frame clones and drops some. The table records about 110,000 clones, 90% of them present only once. From germline, CDR1 is MNHEY and CDR2 SVGEGT. This CDR3 contains 16 residues. Germline trimming cut 0 bases from V and 12 bases from J; bases unmatched to any gene: 9. V is TRBV6-2 or TRBV6-3 and J is TRBJ2-1, with TRBD2 matching over 12 bases. This clonotype was obtained from a human donor in good health. The donor label of this sample is uncertain. The sequenced material came from blood. DNA for the CDR3: TGTGCCAGCAGTTACTCGAGACTAGCGGGGGCCCCGGGGCAGTTCTTC. Encoded protein: CASSYSRLAGAPGQFF.